The T cell receptor beta chain under discussion was sequenced for a study of PD-1 blockade in classical Hodgkin lymphoma. Notes on this clone: The antigen is undetermined.

Assay: immunoSEQ multiplex PCR; the TCRdb copy retains only in-frame clones and omits some. This table has 20,000 to 25,000 clones, 91% appearing once. Findings of the study overall: Newly diagnosed patients had baseline TCR diversity that was reportedly lower than that of healthy donors. With respect to the repertoire differences, their causes, possibly disease activity or prior therapy, remain undefined.

Time point reported: newly diagnosed, previously untreated cHL patient sample. Purified CD4+ T cells were obtained from thawed PBMCs through magnetic negative selection. Peripheral samples used as comparators were newly diagnosed, untreated classical Hodgkin lymphoma PBMCs. Between the trimmed V and J ends, which lost 0 bases and 10 bases, there was a span of 7 bases. Germline values: CDR1 SGHAT, CDR2 FQNNGV. The CDR3 contains 11 residues. This rearrangement joins TRBV11-2 to TRBJ2-7; D ambiguous. Sequences were obtained from CD4+ T cells from blood. The TCR originated in a human donor with classical Hodgkin lymphoma. The CDR3 nucleotides read TGTGCCAGCAGCTTAGATAATACTCAGTACTTC. This codes for CASSLDNTQYF. The whole variable domain, filled in from reference TRBV11-2 and TRBJ2-7, reads EAGVAQSPRYKIIEKRQSVAFWCNPISGHATLYWYQQILGQGPKLLIQFQNNGVVDDSQLPKDRFSAERLKGVDSTLKIQPAKLEDSAVYLCASSLDNTQYFGPGTRLTVT.